Sequencing of this T cell receptor beta chain was carried out in a study of beta chain features in type 1 diabetes (dated by TCRdb to about 2018). A note on the overall study: Patients and healthy donors did not differ in mean age, gender distribution, total cell number or subset yield. A total of some 100,000,000 sorted cells were examined across all samples, and a strong correlation was observed between cell number per subset and RNA yield. The study compared TCRB repertoires of sorted circulating CD4+ T cell subsets between recently diagnosed type 1 diabetes patients and matched healthy donors. Whereas all 28 donors provided naive and central memory subsets, regulatory and stem cell-like memory subsets were isolated from just 8 patients and about eight healthy donors. General conclusions and limits of the study: Because cDNA was sequenced instead of genomic DNA, highly expressing activated cells could be over-represented, though the groups showed no difference in activation or CD3 levels. Naive, central memory and regulatory TCRB repertoires appeared to be more similar among patients than among healthy donors. Shorter templates might be favored by PCR, yet because patient and control samples were amplified and corrected together, any such skew would affect both groups equally. At VDJ recombination sites, patients with type 1 diabetes made fewer insertions and deleted more nucleotides, a pattern implying thymic rearrangement abnormalities. In all four CD4+ subsets, TCRB CDR3 length was moderately but significantly shorter in type 1 diabetes patients. HLA sub-analyses involved small numbers of individuals, so any influence of HLA type on TCRB rearrangement remained unresolved.

This clone was seen a few times. Its target antigen remains unknown. Base qualities are not recorded, but no much larger clone differs from it by a single base. Each donor gave one peripheral blood draw, averaging about 100 mL, which was collected into heparinised tubes. Naive, central memory, regulatory and stem cell-like memory CD4+ T cells were sorted on a BD FACSAria II using a panel including CD45RO, CCR7, CD25, CD127, CD95 and CD27. A purity above 95% was achieved for all sorted populations. Right away, PBMCs were isolated by Lymphoprep density gradient centrifugation and were stained directly, with no culture step. So that batch effects would be minimized, each experiment stained and sorted samples in pairs, pairing one healthy donor with one patient. All of the isolated RNA was reverse transcribed with the High Capacity cDNA Reverse Transcription Kit, so expressed TCRB transcripts were sequenced. Deep immunoSEQ sequencing was performed on naive, central memory and regulatory T cell samples, with an average of roughly 3.5 million total reads per sample. After sorted cells were lysed in RLT buffer, RNA was extracted with DNase-treated RNeasy Micro or Mini kits, with the choice depending on cell number. To prevent cross-contamination, every cell subset was processed on its own, while patient and healthy donor samples were processed together. The immunoSEQ multiplex PCR was used to amplify TCRB sequences from cDNA, yielding 87-bp fragments that span the CDR3 region. The amplicons were sequenced using the Illumina HiSeq platform. Per the authors' processing: PCR bias was computationally corrected using synthetic template baselines, reads within Hamming distance 2 were collapsed, and singletons that could not be merged were discarded. Reads were aligned to IMGT to assign V, D and J genes, CDR3 length, and insertions or deletions at six rearrangement sites. Within each subset, clonotype counts were normalized to sorted cell number, and only after that were true diversity and Gini coefficients computed with the tcR R package. The overlap coefficient, calculated on TCRB nucleotide sequences, was used to quantify repertoire sharing. Out-of-frame TCRB sequences from naive cells were analyzed as a proxy for the pre-selection repertoire. TCRdb mirrors the immuneACCESS table, restricted to in-frame sequences. Some clones are absent from its copies; in checked studies, under half trace to an unresolved V gene, and the reason for the others is unknown. Clone size and the V and J calls come from that table; the DNA yielded D and trimming. Counted in this sample were about 700,000 clones; roughly 13% of them appeared once. Approximately 0.022% of the sample is held by the ten biggest clonotypes.

From its cysteine to its phenylalanine, the CDR3 spans 15 amino acids. The retained sequence is limited to the CDR3, 45 bases, with the frame set at the first base. CDR1 and CDR2 are drawn from the germline V gene: SGHRS, YFSETQ. V loses 6 bases at its end and J loses 3 bases; junction bases beyond the gene matches: 9. The sequence links TRBV5-1 to TRBJ2-3; a stretch of 8 junction bases matches TRBD2. The sequenced material came from naive CD4+ T cells from blood. The cell subset or site label here, explained by the study, means: true naive CD4+ T cells. This TCR derives from a man younger than 35 with type 1 diabetes. For the CDR3, the sequence is CASTPTSVKTDTQYF. DNA sequence: TGCGCCAGCACCCCGACTAGCGTTAAAACAGATACGCAGTATTTT.